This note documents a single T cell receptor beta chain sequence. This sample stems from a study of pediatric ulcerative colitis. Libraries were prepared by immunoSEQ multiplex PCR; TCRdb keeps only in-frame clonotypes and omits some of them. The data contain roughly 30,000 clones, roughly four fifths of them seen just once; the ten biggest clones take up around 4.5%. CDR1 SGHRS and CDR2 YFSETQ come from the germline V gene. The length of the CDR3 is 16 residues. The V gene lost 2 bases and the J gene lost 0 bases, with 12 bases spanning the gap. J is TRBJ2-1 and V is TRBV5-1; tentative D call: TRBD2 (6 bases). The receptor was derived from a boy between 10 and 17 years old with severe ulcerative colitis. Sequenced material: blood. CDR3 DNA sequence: TGCGCCAGCAGCTTCGGGAGTGGGAGCTCCTACAATGAGCAGTTCTTC. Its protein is CASSFGSGSSYNEQFF.